Listed below are T cell receptor beta chains from one sample, sequenced in a study of cytomegalovirus exposure and HLA in healthy donors. The table came from immunoSEQ multiplex PCR; TCRdb's copy has only in-frame clones and leaves some out. The sample lists 150,000 to 200,000 clones; about 80% were seen once. Sequenced sample: PBMCs. The receptors derive from a man between 25 and 39 years old in good health and CMV-seronegative. Both conserved end residues are part of each CDR3. Fields, in order: J gene, D gene, CDR3 length, V gene, clone size, CDR3 DNA, CDR3 protein. The D gene is left open where the match is weak. Part of the rows lack a size; the others show once, few, many or a class for expanded clones.

j_call: TRBJ2-7; d_call: TRBD1; cdr3_length: 17; v_call: TRBV5-1; clone_size: .; cdr3_nt: TGCGCCAGCAGCTCCGGGACAGGGGTAGGATTCCGCTACGAGCAGTACTTC; cdr3_aa: CASSSGTGVGFRYEQYF
j_call: TRBJ2-3; d_call: TRBD1; cdr3_length: 13; v_call: TRBV28; clone_size: .; cdr3_nt: TGTGCCAGCGGGGACAGCTTCACAGATACGCAGTATTTT; cdr3_aa: CASGDSFTDTQYF
j_call: TRBJ1-1; d_call: .; cdr3_length: 14; v_call: TRBV5-4; clone_size: few; cdr3_nt: TGTGCCAGCAGCTGGGGGCAGTCGAACACTGAAGCTTTCTTT; cdr3_aa: CASSWGQSNTEAFF
j_call: TRBJ1-2; d_call: .; cdr3_length: 10; v_call: TRBV29-1; clone_size: .; cdr3_nt: TGCAGCGGATACTCAGGGGGCTACACCTTC; cdr3_aa: CSGYSGGYTF
j_call: TRBJ1-3; d_call: .; cdr3_length: 14; v_call: TRBV6-5; clone_size: .; cdr3_nt: TGTGCCAGCAGCAGAGGAGGGTCTGGAAACACCATATATTTT; cdr3_aa: CASSRGGSGNTIYF
j_call: TRBJ1-1; d_call: .; cdr3_length: 16; v_call: TRBV19; clone_size: .; cdr3_nt: TGTGCCAGTAGTATTGTCCCCGGACAGCCGAACACTGAAGCTTTCTTT; cdr3_aa: CASSIVPGQPNTEAFF
j_call: TRBJ2-7; d_call: TRBD1; cdr3_length: 15; v_call: TRBV7-2; clone_size: .; cdr3_nt: TGTGCCAGCAGCTCCGGGACAGGGGCTTCCTACGAGCAGTACTTC; cdr3_aa: CASSSGTGASYEQYF
j_call: TRBJ1-6; d_call: .; cdr3_length: 15; v_call: TRBV7-9; clone_size: .; cdr3_nt: TGTGCCAGCAGCTTGGAGGACAGAAGGAATTCACCCCTCCACTTT; cdr3_aa: CASSLEDRRNSPLHF
j_call: TRBJ1-1; d_call: .; cdr3_length: 15; v_call: TRBV28; clone_size: .; cdr3_nt: TGTGCCAGCAGCCGCTCGGGACAAGCGGAGACTGAAGCTTTCTTT; cdr3_aa: CASSRSGQAETEAFF
j_call: TRBJ2-2; d_call: .; cdr3_length: 15; v_call: TRBV19; clone_size: .; cdr3_nt: TGTGCCAGTACCCCTGACAGCCTAGGGACCGGGGAGCTGTTTTTT; cdr3_aa: CASTPDSLGTGELFF
j_call: TRBJ2-3; d_call: TRBD2; cdr3_length: 18; v_call: TRBV13; clone_size: .; cdr3_nt: TGTGCCAGCAGCTTAGCGTTTTCGGGGGGGTTTACCACAGATACGCAGTATTTT; cdr3_aa: CASSLAFSGGFTTDTQYF
j_call: TRBJ2-1; d_call: .; cdr3_length: 14; v_call: TRBV28; clone_size: .; cdr3_nt: TGTGCCAGCAGTTTATTGGCCATGGAGGGTGAGCAGTTCTTC; cdr3_aa: CASSLLAMEGEQFF
j_call: TRBJ2-7; d_call: .; cdr3_length: 14; v_call: TRBV19; clone_size: .; cdr3_nt: TGTGCCAGTAGTATTTCAGTGGCAGCCTACGAGCAGTACTTC; cdr3_aa: CASSISVAAYEQYF
j_call: TRBJ1-6; d_call: .; cdr3_length: 13; v_call: TRBV14; clone_size: .; cdr3_nt: TGTGCCAGCAGCCAAAGAGGCAGATCACCCCTCCACTTT; cdr3_aa: CASSQRGRSPLHF
j_call: TRBJ1-2; d_call: TRBD1; cdr3_length: 14; v_call: TRBV5-1; clone_size: .; cdr3_nt: TGCGCCAGCAGCTCGGGACAGGGCCTCTATGGCTACACCTTC; cdr3_aa: CASSSGQGLYGYTF
j_call: TRBJ1-2; d_call: TRBD1; cdr3_length: 13; v_call: TRBV6-1; clone_size: few; cdr3_nt: TGTGCCAGCAGTGAAACACAGGGGTATGGCTACACCTTC; cdr3_aa: CASSETQGYGYTF
j_call: TRBJ2-5; d_call: .; cdr3_length: 16; v_call: TRBV5-6; clone_size: .; cdr3_nt: TGTGCCAGCAGCTTGTTGTCCGGAGGGTTCCAAGAGACCCAGTACTTC; cdr3_aa: CASSLLSGGFQETQYF
j_call: TRBJ2-4; d_call: TRBD1; cdr3_length: 15; v_call: TRBV18; clone_size: .; cdr3_nt: TGTGCCAGCTCACCGACCGGGACAGGGAAAAACATTCAGTACTTC; cdr3_aa: CASSPTGTGKNIQYF
j_call: TRBJ2-5; d_call: .; cdr3_length: 13; v_call: TRBV10-1; clone_size: .; cdr3_nt: TGCGCCAGCAGCCGGGACAACGGGGAGACCCAGTACTTC; cdr3_aa: CASSRDNGETQYF
j_call: TRBJ2-3; d_call: TRBD2; cdr3_length: 15; v_call: TRBV7-2; clone_size: .; cdr3_nt: TGTGCCAGCAGCTTACCTAGCGGGGGCTCAGATACGCAGTATTTT; cdr3_aa: CASSLPSGGSDTQYF
j_call: TRBJ2-1; d_call: TRBD2; cdr3_length: 15; v_call: TRBV6-1; clone_size: .; cdr3_nt: TGTGCCAGCAGTCATAGCGGGGGGACAAACAATGAGCAGTTCTTC; cdr3_aa: CASSHSGGTNNEQFF
j_call: TRBJ2-7; d_call: .; cdr3_length: 15; v_call: TRBV30; clone_size: few; cdr3_nt: TGTGCCTGGACGGGGGCCGTAGGGGGGGCCTACGAGCAGTACTTC; cdr3_aa: CAWTGAVGGAYEQYF
j_call: TRBJ1-3; d_call: .; cdr3_length: 15; v_call: TRBV5-4; clone_size: few; cdr3_nt: TGTGCCAGCAGCTTGGGGGGGGACTCTGGAAACACCATATATTTT; cdr3_aa: CASSLGGDSGNTIYF
j_call: TRBJ1-5; d_call: .; cdr3_length: 13; v_call: TRBV18; clone_size: .; cdr3_nt: TGTGCCAGCTCACCAGACAGGAATCAGCCCCAGCATTTT; cdr3_aa: CASSPDRNQPQHF
j_call: TRBJ1-1; d_call: .; cdr3_length: 12; v_call: TRBV9; clone_size: .; cdr3_nt: TGTGCCAGCCGGGGGGCAGGCACTGAAGCTTTCTTT; cdr3_aa: CASRGAGTEAFF
j_call: TRBJ2-1; d_call: TRBD1; cdr3_length: 15; v_call: TRBV27; clone_size: .; cdr3_nt: TGTGCCAGCAGTTCTAGACAGGGACCTTACAATGAGCAGTTCTTC; cdr3_aa: CASSSRQGPYNEQFF
j_call: TRBJ1-1; d_call: TRBD1; cdr3_length: 16; v_call: TRBV28; clone_size: .; cdr3_nt: TGTGCCAGCCCCCAGGCAGGGGGTAGTCGGAACACTGAAGCTTTCTTT; cdr3_aa: CASPQAGGSRNTEAFF
j_call: TRBJ2-5; d_call: TRBD1; cdr3_length: 14; v_call: TRBV27; clone_size: .; cdr3_nt: TGTGCCGCCACCTTTGACAGGGTAGGAGAGACCCAGTACTTC; cdr3_aa: CAATFDRVGETQYF
j_call: TRBJ2-2; d_call: .; cdr3_length: 15; v_call: TRBV4-2; clone_size: .; cdr3_nt: TGTGCCAGCAGCCAAGTTGGGACAATCACCGGGGAGCTGTTTTTT; cdr3_aa: CASSQVGTITGELFF
j_call: TRBJ1-2; d_call: TRBD1; cdr3_length: 13; v_call: TRBV6-5; clone_size: .; cdr3_nt: TGTGCCAGCAGGACAGGGGATGAAGATGGCTACACCTTC; cdr3_aa: CASRTGDEDGYTF
j_call: TRBJ2-2; d_call: TRBD1; cdr3_length: 16; v_call: TRBV2; clone_size: .; cdr3_nt: TGTGCCAGCAGTGAAAGGACAGGGATATCCACCGGGGAGCTGTTTTTT; cdr3_aa: CASSERTGISTGELFF
j_call: TRBJ1-1; d_call: TRBD1; cdr3_length: 14; v_call: TRBV4-1; clone_size: .; cdr3_nt: TGCGCCAGCAGGGGGGACAGCGTGAACACTGAAGCTTTCTTT; cdr3_aa: CASRGDSVNTEAFF
j_call: TRBJ1-1; d_call: TRBD1; cdr3_length: 15; v_call: TRBV9; clone_size: .; cdr3_nt: TGTGCCAGCAGCGTAGAGGGGGCCGTGAACACTGAAGCTTTCTTT; cdr3_aa: CASSVEGAVNTEAFF
j_call: TRBJ2-5; d_call: TRBD2; cdr3_length: 15; v_call: TRBV10-2; clone_size: .; cdr3_nt: TGCGCCAGTCGGACTAGCGGGGGTTTCCAAGAGACCCAGTACTTC; cdr3_aa: CASRTSGGFQETQYF
j_call: TRBJ2-1; d_call: .; cdr3_length: 14; v_call: TRBV5-1; clone_size: few; cdr3_nt: TGCGCCAGCAGCTTGGAACGGGGAGACAATGAGCAGTTCTTC; cdr3_aa: CASSLERGDNEQFF
j_call: TRBJ2-7; d_call: TRBD2; cdr3_length: 16; v_call: TRBV30; clone_size: few; cdr3_nt: TGTGCCTGGAGTGCCGGGACTAGCGGGACTATCTACGAGCAGTACTTC; cdr3_aa: CAWSAGTSGTIYEQYF
j_call: TRBJ1-5; d_call: .; cdr3_length: 16; v_call: TRBV5-6; clone_size: .; cdr3_nt: TGTGCCAGCAGCTTGGGCGGGGGTTTAGGCAATCAGCCCCAGCATTTT; cdr3_aa: CASSLGGGLGNQPQHF
j_call: TRBJ1-5; d_call: TRBD1; cdr3_length: 15; v_call: TRBV6-5; clone_size: .; cdr3_nt: TGTGCCAGCAGTTACGCCGGGACAGGCGAGTGGCCCCAGCATTTT; cdr3_aa: CASSYAGTGEWPQHF
j_call: TRBJ2-7; d_call: TRBD1; cdr3_length: 14; v_call: TRBV10-3; clone_size: .; cdr3_nt: TGTGCCATCAGTGACGGGACAGGGACCTACGAGCAGTACTTC; cdr3_aa: CAISDGTGTYEQYF
j_call: TRBJ2-5; d_call: TRBD2; cdr3_length: 18; v_call: TRBV15; clone_size: once; cdr3_nt: TGTGCCACCAGCAGAGATGAAGGGACTAGCGGGGGGCAAGAGACCCAGTACTTC; cdr3_aa: CATSRDEGTSGGQETQYF
j_call: TRBJ2-3; d_call: .; cdr3_length: 17; v_call: TRBV5-1; clone_size: .; cdr3_nt: TGCGCCAGCAGCTTGGCACTAGGACAGACTAGCACAGATACGCAGTATTTT; cdr3_aa: CASSLALGQTSTDTQYF
j_call: TRBJ1-5; d_call: .; cdr3_length: 11; v_call: TRBV19; clone_size: .; cdr3_nt: TGTGCCACCGGACTCGATCAGCCCCAGCATTTT; cdr3_aa: CATGLDQPQHF